This T cell receptor beta chain was captured by sequencing in a study of T-cell reconstitution after alpha-beta-depleted transplantation in children (dated by TCRdb to the mid-2010s). In terms of the full investigation: Using TCR repertoire profiling, the study quantitatively followed how T-cell immune reconstitution unfolded in children after TCRalphabeta/CD19-depleted allogeneic hematopoietic cell transplantation.

The treatment or condition label here, explained by the study, means: allogeneic hematopoietic cell transplantation with graft depleted of TCRalphabeta T cells and CD19 B cells. The children who served as transplant recipients had been given grafts of TCRalphabeta/CD19-depleted allogeneic hematopoietic cells. The CDR3 sequence holds 17 residues, the cysteine and phenylalanine included. The only DNA kept is the CDR3, 51 bases in frame from the first base. As encoded in the germline V gene (reference sequence), CDR1 is SSHAT while CDR2 is FNYEAQ. The paper's findings and limits, for the study overall: Over the following months the frequencies of hyperexpanded clones went down, and after one year T-cell counts and TCRbeta diversity were mostly credited to newly produced T cells. The apparently early alphabetaT-cell count recovery about two months after transplant was reportedly dependent on only several hundred rapidly expanded clones derived from non-depleted graft cells. In some patients, the high TCRbeta diversity seen at day 60 was put down to recipient T cells and intrathymic progenitors that had survived conditioning.

Comment on this clonotype: There is no known antigen for this receptor. The junction differs from germline at one of its ends, possibly a read error.

The library was made by PCR. TCRdb shows the sequencer as Illumina HiSeq 2500. TCR libraries were prepared with molecular barcoding, using unique molecular identifiers to normalize TCRbeta repertoire quantification. TCRdb handled the public reads itself, with Q25 trimming in fastp and clone calling in MiXCR, and kept productive beta chains. Merged by CDR3 protein, the rows form single entries marked with the most common genes and DNA. The sample table lists hundreds of thousands of distinct CDR3 sequences, 10% to 15% of them with a count of one. The ten top clones hold around 2.2% of the sample. Sequencing was performed on PBMCs, mostly from graft donor cells, taken 360 days after TCRalphabeta/CD19-depleted stem cell transplant. The receptor's source is a male patient aged 10 to 17 who had a stem cell transplant for acute myeloid leukemia, so the T cells may come from the graft donor. This chain joins TRBV7-7 to TRBJ2-2; the D segment could be TRBD1, given 6 matching bases. CDR3 protein: CASSLGVGGPNTGELFF. The DNA sequence is as follows: TGTGCTAGCAGCTTAGGTGTTGGGGGCCCGAACACCGGGGAGCTGTTTTTT. The entire variable domain, with the stretches around the CDR3 drawn from the reference TRBV7-7 and TRBJ2-2 proteins, is GAGVSQSPRYKVTKRGQDVTLRCDPISSHATLYWYQQALGQGPEFLTYFNYEAQPDKSGLPSDRFSAERPEGSISTLTIQRTEQRDSAMYRCASSLGVGGPNTGELFFGEGSRLTVL.